Each of the 20 T cell receptor beta chains below was sequenced from the same sample in a study of T cell changes during pregnancy in multiple sclerosis. Here immunoSEQ multiplex PCR was the method, and the copy in TCRdb shows in-frame clones only, minus some. The sample has more than 55,000 clones, 91% seen once. The sequences come from peripheral blood, collected after pregnancy. The receptors were sampled from a female donor in good health, enrolled as a control in a pregnancy study.

The chain combines TRBV14 with TRBJ2-7; 12 bases align to TRBD1. Germline V gene sequence: CDR1 SGHDN, CDR2 FVKESK. This CDR3 spans 17 amino acids. The V segment lost 4 bases and the J segment 4 bases; nucleotides outside the gene matches: 11. CDR3 DNA sequence: TGTGCCAGCAGCCTTTGGCCGGGGACAGGGGGCACGTACGAGCAGTACTTC. Translation gives CASSLWPGTGGTYEQYF.

This clone was found once. V and J are TRBV5-1 and TRBJ2-3; D is possibly TRBD2 (5 bases). Germline CDR1 SGHRS, CDR2 YFSETQ. The CDR3 totals 15 residues. V was shortened by 4 bases and J by 2 bases, with 14 bases between the two germline ends. The CDR3 DNA sequence: TGCGCCAGCAGCGGCGTTAGCGAGTACACAGATACGCAGTATTTT. It codes for CASSGVSEYTDTQYF.

The genes are TRBV5-1 and TRBJ2-5; 11 bases fit TRBD2. The trim removed 1 base at V and 2 bases at J, leaving 1 base unmatched. CDR1 and CDR2 (germline): SGHRS, YFSETQ. CDR3 size: 15 residues. The CDR3: CASSLIAGGQETQYF. The DNA of the CDR3 is TGCGCCAGCAGCTTGATAGCGGGGGGGCAAGAGACCCAGTACTTC.

The V call is TRBV2, the J call TRBJ2-5, with 10 bases that match TRBD2. This CDR3 region has 15 residues. J gave up 2 bases and V 5 bases, and 5 bases lay outside the gene matches. Germline CDR1 and CDR2: SNHLY and FYNNEI. In nucleotides, the CDR3 is TGTGCCAGCAGTCCCCCACTAGCGGGGCAAGAGACCCAGTACTTC. Its protein is CASSPPLAGQETQYF.

V and J are TRBV19 and TRBJ1-5; D is ambiguous. In germline, CDR1 is LNHDA, CDR2 SQIVND (reference sequence). The CDR3 extends over 14 amino acids. Trimming shortened V by 2 bases and J by 7 bases, and 12 bases separated the two germline ends. The CDR3 DNA sequence: TGTGCCAGTAGTATAAACGGGGTAGGGCAGCCCCAGCATTTT. Translated: CASSINGVGQPQHF. The full variable domain, its missing parts supplied by reference TRBV19 and TRBJ1-5, is DGGITQSPKYLFRKEGQNVTLSCEQNLNHDAMYWYRQDPGQGLRLIYYSQIVNDFQKGDIAEGYSVSREKKESFPLTVTSAQKNPTAFYLCASSINGVGQPQHFGDGTRLSIL.

This chain uses TRBV30 with TRBJ1-2; D is possibly TRBD1 (5 bases). The ends were cut back, 3 bases at V and 0 bases at J, with 17 bases in the middle. Germline assignment: CDR1 GTSNPN and CDR2 SVGIG (reference sequence). The CDR3 is 16 residues long. CDR3 sequence: CAWRTTRGFANYGYTF. The DNA of the CDR3 is TGTGCCTGGAGGACGACAAGGGGTTTTGCTAACTATGGCTACACCTTC.

The V and J genes are TRBV18 and TRBJ1-1, with 9 bases aligning to TRBD1. The CDR3 totals 14 residues. With V trimmed by 3 bases and J by 6 bases, 5 bases remained unmatched. CDR1 and CDR2 (germline): KGHSH, LQKENI. The CDR3 DNA reads TGTGCCAGCTCACCGGGACAGGGCGGTCCTGAAGCTTTCTTT. Encoded protein: CASSPGQGGPEAFF.

The CDR3 bases are TGTGCCAGCAGCCTTTGGACTAGCGCCAGCGAGCAGTACTTC. It specifies CASSLWTSASEQYF. V is TRBV7-2 and J is TRBJ2-7; the match to TRBD2 covers 9 bases. CDR3 length equals 14 residues. V was clipped by 5 bases and J by 6 bases; unmatched bases: 8. Germline CDR1 is SGHTA and CDR2 is FQGNSA.

V is TRBV7-9 and J is TRBJ2-1; D uncertain. This CDR3 is built from 13 residues. The V end was cut by 2 bases, the J end by 12 bases, with 14 bases between. Germline-derived CDR1 and CDR2 are SEHNR and FQNEAQ (reference sequence). CDR3 nucleotide sequence: TGTGCCAGCAGCTTAAGCTCTACAGCCCGGCAGTTCTTC. Translated, it gives CASSLSSTARQFF.

J is TRBJ1-5 and V is TRBV2, with D possibly being TRBD1 (6 bases). Trimming cost V 5 bases and J 6 bases, with 14 bases left between them. The CDR3 is 14 residues long. Per the germline V gene, CDR1 is SNHLY and CDR2 is FYNNEI. The CDR3 loop reads CASSMDSSAQPQHF. The DNA for the CDR3 is TGTGCCAGCAGTATGGACAGCTCCGCTCAGCCCCAGCATTTT.

The chain joins TRBV4-3 to TRBJ2-1, with 7 positions matching TRBD2. This CDR3 comprises 19 residues. V lost 0 bases and J lost 0; bases outside the gene matches: 11. Looked up from germline, CDR1 is LGHNA and CDR2 is YSLEER. The CDR3 reads CASSQEWGGQLRSYNEQFF. The CDR3 DNA follows: TGCGCCAGCAGCCAAGAATGGGGGGGTCAACTTCGCTCCTACAATGAGCAGTTCTTC.

The rearrangement links TRBV11-2 to TRBJ2-7, with 7 bases aligning to TRBD2. J was trimmed by 1 base and V by 5 bases; bases with no gene match: 14. This CDR3 has 17 residues. Germline assignment: CDR1 SGHAT and CDR2 FQNNGV. The DNA for the CDR3 is TGTGCCAGCAGCCTATCTTTTGGGGCGGGAGAATCCTACGAGCAGTACTTC. Its protein is CASSLSFGAGESYEQYF.

This clone has a single count. V gene TRBV5-6 combines with J gene TRBJ1-1; 9 nucleotides agree with TRBD1. Germline V gene sequence: CDR1 SGHDT, CDR2 YYEEEE. Trimming cost V 2 bases and J 1 base; bases outside gene matches: 12. This CDR3 is 18 amino acids long. CDR3 in amino acids: CASSLVVLTGGWNTEAFF. In nucleotides, the CDR3 is TGTGCCAGCAGCTTAGTGGTTTTGACAGGGGGTTGGAACACTGAAGCTTTCTTT.

The V gene is TRBV5-8, the J gene TRBJ2-3; possibly TRBD2 for D (5 bases). The CDR3 is 16 amino acids. The germline V and J ends were trimmed by 4 bases and 3 bases, with 18 bases remaining between them. In germline, CDR1 is SGHTS, CDR2 YDEGEE. CDR3 sequence: CASSQTRVLETDTQYF. The CDR3 DNA is TGTGCCAGCAGCCAAACGAGGGTCCTAGAGACAGATACGCAGTATTTT.

The chain uses TRBV5-1 and TRBJ2-2; 9 bases are a match to TRBD2. CDR1 and CDR2 (germline): SGHRS, YFSETQ. J was trimmed by 6 bases and V by 4 bases; bases with no gene match: 13. CDR3 length equals 17 residues. The CDR3 DNA follows: TGCGCCAGCAGCCCAAGTGTTCCGACTAGCGGTGCCGGGGAGCTGTTTTTT. Residues: CASSPSVPTSGAGELFF.

The chain couples TRBV5-6 to TRBJ1-1; D not certain. The CDR3 runs to 15 residues. Germline assignment: CDR1 SGHDT and CDR2 YYEEEE. V lost 1 base and J lost 0, with 10 bases in between. The CDR3 DNA sequence: TGTGCCAGCAGCTTGCGGCAGGCCATGAACACTGAAGCTTTCTTT. Translated, it gives CASSLRQAMNTEAFF.

This chain joins TRBV11-3 and TRBJ2-5; TRBD1 might be the D (6 bases). Deletions cut 2 bases from V and 3 bases from J, with 7 bases between. The germline V gene encodes CDR1 SGHNT and CDR2 YENEEA. The CDR3 has 13 residues. Here the CDR3 reads CASSLNREETQYF. The CDR3 region has the DNA TGTGCCAGCAGCTTAAACAGGGAAGAGACCCAGTACTTC.

This clone was seen a single time. The chain joins TRBV5-1 to TRBJ2-5, with D possibly matching TRBD2 (5 bases). Deletions cut 1 base from V and 0 bases from J, with 16 bases between. The CDR3 covers 17 residues. The germline CDR1 and CDR2 sequences are SGHRS and YFSETQ. This CDR3 is CASSLLGLEDNQETQYF. The CDR3 DNA follows: TGCGCCAGCAGCTTGCTCGGACTTGAAGACAACCAAGAGACCCAGTACTTC.

The rearrangement links TRBV28 to TRBJ2-7; unclear D gene. Germline CDR1 reads MDHEN; CDR2 reads SYDVKM. The CDR3 length is 15 residues. Trimming cost V 5 bases and J 1 base, with 15 bases left between them. The CDR3 DNA is TGTGCCAGCAGTCCTGAGGCCGTTTTTTCCTACGAGCAGTACTTC. It encodes CASSPEAVFSYEQYF.

This chain uses TRBV6-5 with TRBJ2-1, with 8 bases lining up with TRBD2. This CDR3 is 16 amino acids long. The germline V gene encodes CDR1 MNHEY and CDR2 SVGAGI. With V trimmed by 3 bases and J by 0 bases, 4 bases remained unmatched. In nucleotides, the CDR3 is TGTGCCAGCAGTTATAGCGGGGCAAGCTCCTACAATGAGCAGTTCTTC. Translated: CASSYSGASSYNEQFF.